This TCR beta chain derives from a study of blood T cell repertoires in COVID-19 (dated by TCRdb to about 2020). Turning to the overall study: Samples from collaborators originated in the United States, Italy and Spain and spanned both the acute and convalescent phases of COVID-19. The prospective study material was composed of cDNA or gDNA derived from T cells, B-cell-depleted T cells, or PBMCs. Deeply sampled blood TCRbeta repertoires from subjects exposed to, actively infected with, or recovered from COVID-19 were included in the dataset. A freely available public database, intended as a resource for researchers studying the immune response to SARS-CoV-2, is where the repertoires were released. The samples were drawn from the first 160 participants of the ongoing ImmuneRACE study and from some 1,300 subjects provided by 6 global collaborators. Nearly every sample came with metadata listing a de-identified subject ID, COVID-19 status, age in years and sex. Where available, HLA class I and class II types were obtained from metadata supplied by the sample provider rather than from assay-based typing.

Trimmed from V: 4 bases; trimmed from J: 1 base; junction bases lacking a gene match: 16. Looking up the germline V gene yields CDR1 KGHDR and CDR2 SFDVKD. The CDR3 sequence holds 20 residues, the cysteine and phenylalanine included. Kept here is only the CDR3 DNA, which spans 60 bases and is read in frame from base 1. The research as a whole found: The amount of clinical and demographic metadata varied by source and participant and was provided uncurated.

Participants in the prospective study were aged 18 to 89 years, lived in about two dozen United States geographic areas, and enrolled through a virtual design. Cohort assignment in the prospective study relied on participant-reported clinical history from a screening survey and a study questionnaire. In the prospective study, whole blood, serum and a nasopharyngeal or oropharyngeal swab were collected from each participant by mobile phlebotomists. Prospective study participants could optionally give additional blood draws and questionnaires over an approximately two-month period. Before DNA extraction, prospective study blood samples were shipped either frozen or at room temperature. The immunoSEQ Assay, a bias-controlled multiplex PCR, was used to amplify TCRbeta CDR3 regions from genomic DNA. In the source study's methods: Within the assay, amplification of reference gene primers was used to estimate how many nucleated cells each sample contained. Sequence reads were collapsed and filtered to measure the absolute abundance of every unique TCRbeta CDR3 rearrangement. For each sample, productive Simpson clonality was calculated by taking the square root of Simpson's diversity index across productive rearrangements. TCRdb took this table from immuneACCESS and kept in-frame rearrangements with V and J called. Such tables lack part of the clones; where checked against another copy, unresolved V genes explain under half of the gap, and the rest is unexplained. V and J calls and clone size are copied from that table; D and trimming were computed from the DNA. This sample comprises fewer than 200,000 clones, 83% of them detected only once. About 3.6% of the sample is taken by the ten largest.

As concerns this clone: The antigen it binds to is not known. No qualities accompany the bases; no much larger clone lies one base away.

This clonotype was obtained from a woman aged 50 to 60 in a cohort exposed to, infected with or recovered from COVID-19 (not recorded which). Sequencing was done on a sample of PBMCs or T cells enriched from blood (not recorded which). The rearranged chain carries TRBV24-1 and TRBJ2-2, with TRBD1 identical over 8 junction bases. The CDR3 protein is CATSELPGQEPLVNTGELFF. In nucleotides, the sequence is TGTGCCACCAGTGAACTTCCGGGACAGGAGCCTCTAGTGAACACCGGGGAGCTGTTTTTT.